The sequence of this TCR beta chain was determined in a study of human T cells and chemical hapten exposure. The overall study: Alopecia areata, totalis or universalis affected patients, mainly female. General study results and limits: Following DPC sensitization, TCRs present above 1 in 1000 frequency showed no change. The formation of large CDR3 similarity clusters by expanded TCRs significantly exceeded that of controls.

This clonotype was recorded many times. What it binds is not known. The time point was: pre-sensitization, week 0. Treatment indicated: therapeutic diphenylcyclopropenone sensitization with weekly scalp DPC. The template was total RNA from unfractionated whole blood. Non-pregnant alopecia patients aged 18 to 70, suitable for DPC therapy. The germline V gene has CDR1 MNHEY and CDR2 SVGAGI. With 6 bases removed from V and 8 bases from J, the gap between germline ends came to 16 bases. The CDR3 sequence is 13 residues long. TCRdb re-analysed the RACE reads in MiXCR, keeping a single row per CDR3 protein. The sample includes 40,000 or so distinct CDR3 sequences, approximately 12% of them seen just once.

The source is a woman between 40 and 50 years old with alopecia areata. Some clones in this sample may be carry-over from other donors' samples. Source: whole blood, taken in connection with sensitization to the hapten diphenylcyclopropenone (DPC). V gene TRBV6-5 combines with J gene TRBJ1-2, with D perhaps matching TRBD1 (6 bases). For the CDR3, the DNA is TGTGCCAGCAGCACAGGGCTAGTGGTGGGCTACACCTTC. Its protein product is CASSTGLVVGYTF.